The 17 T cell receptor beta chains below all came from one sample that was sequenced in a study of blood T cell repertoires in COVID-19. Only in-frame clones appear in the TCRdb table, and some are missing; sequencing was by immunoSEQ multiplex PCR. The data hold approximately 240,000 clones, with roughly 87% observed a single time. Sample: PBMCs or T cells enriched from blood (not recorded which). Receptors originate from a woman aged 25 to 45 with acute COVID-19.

In DNA, the CDR3 is TGTGCCAGCAGTTTATACGCGGGGGGGAACACCGGGGAGCTGTTTTTT. This translates into CASSLYAGGNTGELFF. This rearrangement joins TRBV27 to TRBJ2-2, with 8 bases matching TRBD2. The ends lost 1 base at V and 1 base at J; junction bases unmatched: 2. Germline CDR1 MNHEY, CDR2 SMNVEV (reference sequence). There are 16 residues in the CDR3.

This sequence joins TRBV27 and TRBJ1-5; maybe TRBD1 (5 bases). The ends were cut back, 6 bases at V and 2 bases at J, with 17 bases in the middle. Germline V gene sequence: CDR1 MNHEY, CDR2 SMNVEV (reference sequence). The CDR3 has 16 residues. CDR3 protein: CASSYTGYGRNQPQHF. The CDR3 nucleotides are TGTGCCAGCAGCTATACAGGCTACGGACGCAATCAGCCCCAGCATTTT.

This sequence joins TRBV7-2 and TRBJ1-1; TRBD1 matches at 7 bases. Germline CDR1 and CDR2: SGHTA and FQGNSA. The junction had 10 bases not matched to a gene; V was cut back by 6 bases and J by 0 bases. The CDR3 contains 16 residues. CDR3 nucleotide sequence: TGTGCCAGCAGGGTCTCCCGGGACAGAATGAACACTGAAGCTTTCTTT. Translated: CASRVSRDRMNTEAFF.

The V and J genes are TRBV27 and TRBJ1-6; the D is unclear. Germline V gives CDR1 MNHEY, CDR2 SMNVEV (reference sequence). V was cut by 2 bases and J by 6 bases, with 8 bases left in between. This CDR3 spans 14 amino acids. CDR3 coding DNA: TGTGCCAGCAGTTTAGCAGAATTTAATTCACCCCTCCACTTT. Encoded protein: CASSLAEFNSPLHF.

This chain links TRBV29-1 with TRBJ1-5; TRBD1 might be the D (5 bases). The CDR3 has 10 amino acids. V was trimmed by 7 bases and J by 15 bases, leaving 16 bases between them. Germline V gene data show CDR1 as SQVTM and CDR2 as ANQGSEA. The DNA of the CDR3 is TGCAGCGCCCCGTGGGGGGGAGGGCATTTT. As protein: CSAPWGGGHF. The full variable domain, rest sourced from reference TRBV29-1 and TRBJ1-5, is SAVISQKPSRDICQRGTSLTIQCQVDSQVTMMFWYRQQPGQSLTLIATANQGSEATYESGFVIDKFPISRPNLTFSTLTVSNMSPEDSSIYLCSAPWGGGHFGDGTRLSIL.

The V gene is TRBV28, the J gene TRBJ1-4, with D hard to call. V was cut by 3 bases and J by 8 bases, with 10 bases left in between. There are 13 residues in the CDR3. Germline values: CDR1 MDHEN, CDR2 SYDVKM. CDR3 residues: CASSFPGGEKLFF. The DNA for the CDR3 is TGTGCCAGCAGTTTCCCGGGAGGGGAAAAACTGTTTTTT.

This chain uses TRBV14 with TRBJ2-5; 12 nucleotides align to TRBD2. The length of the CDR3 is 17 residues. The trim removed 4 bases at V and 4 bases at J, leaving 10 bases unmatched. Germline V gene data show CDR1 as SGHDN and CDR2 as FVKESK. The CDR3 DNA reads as TGTGCCAGCAGCCCCCCACGACTAGCGGGGGTGTCAGAGACCCAGTACTTC. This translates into CASSPPRLAGVSETQYF.

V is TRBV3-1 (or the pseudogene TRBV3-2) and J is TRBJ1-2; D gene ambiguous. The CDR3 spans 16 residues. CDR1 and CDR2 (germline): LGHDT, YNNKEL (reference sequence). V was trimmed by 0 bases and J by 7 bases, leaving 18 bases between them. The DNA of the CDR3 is TGTGCCAGCAGCCAAGATTGGAACCCAGGACGGGGTGGCTACACCTTC. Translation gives CASSQDWNPGRGGYTF.

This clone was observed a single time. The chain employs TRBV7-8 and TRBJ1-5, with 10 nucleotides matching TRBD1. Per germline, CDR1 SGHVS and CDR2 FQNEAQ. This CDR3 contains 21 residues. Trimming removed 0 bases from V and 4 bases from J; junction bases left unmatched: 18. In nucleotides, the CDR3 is TGTGCCAGCAGCTTAGCCACAGGCGGAGTCCTGACAGGGGGCGGTAATCAGCCCCAGCATTTT. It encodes CASSLATGGVLTGGGNQPQHF.

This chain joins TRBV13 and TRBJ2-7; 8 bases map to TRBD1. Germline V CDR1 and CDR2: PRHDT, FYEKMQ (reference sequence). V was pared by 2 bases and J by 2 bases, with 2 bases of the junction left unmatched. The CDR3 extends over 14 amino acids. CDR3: CASSLKQGAYEQYF. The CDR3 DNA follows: TGTGCCAGCAGCTTAAAACAGGGGGCCTACGAGCAGTACTTC.

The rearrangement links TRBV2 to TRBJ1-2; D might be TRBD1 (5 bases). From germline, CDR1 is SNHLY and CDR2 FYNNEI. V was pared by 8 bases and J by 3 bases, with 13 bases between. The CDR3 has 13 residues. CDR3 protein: CASGPQGDYGYTF. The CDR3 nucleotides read TGTGCCAGCGGCCCGCAGGGTGACTATGGCTACACCTTC.

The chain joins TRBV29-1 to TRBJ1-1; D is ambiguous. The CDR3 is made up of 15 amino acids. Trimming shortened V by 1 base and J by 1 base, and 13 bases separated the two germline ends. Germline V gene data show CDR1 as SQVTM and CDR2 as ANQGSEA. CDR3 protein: CSVEGLEQKNTEAFF. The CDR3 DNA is TGCAGCGTTGAAGGTCTTGAACAAAAGAACACTGAAGCTTTCTTT.

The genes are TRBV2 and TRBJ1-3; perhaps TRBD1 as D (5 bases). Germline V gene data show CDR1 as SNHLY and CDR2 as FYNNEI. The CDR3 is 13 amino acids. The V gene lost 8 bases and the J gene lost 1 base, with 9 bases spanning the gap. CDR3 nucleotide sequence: TGTGCCAGCTCAGGGTTGTCTGGAAACACCATATATTTT. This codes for CASSGLSGNTIYF.

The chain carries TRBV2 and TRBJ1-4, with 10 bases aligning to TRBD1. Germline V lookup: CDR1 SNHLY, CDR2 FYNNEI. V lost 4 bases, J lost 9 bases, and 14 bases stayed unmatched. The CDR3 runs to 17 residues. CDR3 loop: CASSVETGGRLKQKLFF. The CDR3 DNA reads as TGTGCCAGCAGTGTGGAGACAGGGGGCAGGTTAAAACAAAAACTGTTTTTT.

CDR3 in amino acids: CAISVQGARYTF. The CDR3 DNA follows: TGTGCCATCAGTGTCCAGGGGGCACGCTACACCTTC. The rearrangement links TRBV10-3 to TRBJ1-2; 8 bases agree with TRBD1. The germline CDR1 and CDR2 sequences are ENHRY and SYGVKD. The CDR3 totals 12 residues. J was trimmed by 9 bases and V by 4 bases; bases with no gene match: 4.

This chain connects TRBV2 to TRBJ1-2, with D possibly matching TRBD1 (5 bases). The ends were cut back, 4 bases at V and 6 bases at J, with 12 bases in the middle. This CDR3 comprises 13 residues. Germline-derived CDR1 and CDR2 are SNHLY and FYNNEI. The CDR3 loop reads CASSATEQNGYTF. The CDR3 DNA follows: TGTGCCAGCAGTGCGACAGAGCAAAATGGCTACACCTTC.

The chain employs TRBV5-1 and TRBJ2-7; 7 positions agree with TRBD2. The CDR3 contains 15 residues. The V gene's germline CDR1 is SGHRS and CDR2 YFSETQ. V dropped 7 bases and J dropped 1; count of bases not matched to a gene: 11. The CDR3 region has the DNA TGCGCCAGCCGGGAGCTAGCGGCCACTTCCTACGAGCAGTACTTC. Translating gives CASRELAATSYEQYF.